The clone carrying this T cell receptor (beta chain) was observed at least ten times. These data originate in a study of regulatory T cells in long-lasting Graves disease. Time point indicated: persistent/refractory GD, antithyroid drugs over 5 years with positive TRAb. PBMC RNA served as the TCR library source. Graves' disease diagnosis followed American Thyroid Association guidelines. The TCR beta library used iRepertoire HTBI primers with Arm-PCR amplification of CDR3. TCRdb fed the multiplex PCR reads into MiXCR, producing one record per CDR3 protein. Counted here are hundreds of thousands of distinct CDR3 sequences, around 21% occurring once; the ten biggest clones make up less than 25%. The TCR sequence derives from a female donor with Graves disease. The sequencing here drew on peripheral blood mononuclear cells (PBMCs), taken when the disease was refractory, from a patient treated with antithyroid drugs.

The CDR3 spells CASSLQDGYTF. The DNA of the CDR3 is TGTGCCAGCAGCTTACAGGATGGCTACACCTTC. The V gene is TRBV7-9, the J gene TRBJ1-2; no clear D. V dropped 2 bases and J dropped 6 bases, with 4 bases sitting between them. Germline CDR1 reads SEHNR; CDR2 reads FQNEAQ (reference sequence). The CDR3 consists of 11 residues.